Presented here are 27 T cell receptor beta chains from one specimen sequenced in a study of blood T cell repertoires in COVID-19 (dated by TCRdb to 2018 to 2021). Library construction relied on the immunoSEQ multiplex PCR assay. TCRdb took over this immuneACCESS table, retaining in-frame rearrangements with V and J assigned. Such tables are incomplete; in checked studies, under half of the missing clones stem from an unresolved V gene, and the remainder is unexplained. The sample table records 100,000 or so clones; about nine tenths of these occur just once. The ten largest account for about 2.2% of the sample. The sample consisted of peripheral blood. Every receptor here comes from a man between 50 and 59 years old with active COVID-19.

The rearrangement uses TRBV29-1 and TRBJ1-1; TRBD1 might be the D (5 bases). Germline CDR1 is SQVTM and CDR2 is ANQGSEA. With 7 bases removed from V and 10 bases from J, the gap between germline ends came to 19 bases. This CDR3 is 12 amino acids long. This CDR3 reads CSGGGGALVAFF. The CDR3 region has the DNA TGCAGCGGGGGAGGTGGGGCCCTCGTAGCTTTCTTT.

This chain joins TRBV12-3 or TRBV12-4 and TRBJ2-7; D is undetermined. The CDR3 is 13 residues long. V was shortened by 1 base and J by 3 bases, with 7 bases between the two germline ends. The DNA for the CDR3 is TGTGCCAGCAGTTTAGGGTCCAGCTACGAGCAGTACGTC. This translates into CASSLGSSYEQYV.

The chain employs TRBV7-9 and TRBJ2-1, with TRBD1 as a possible D gene (6 bases). The CDR3 extends over 14 amino acids. V lost 5 bases and J 3 bases, leaving 11 bases between the germline ends. The germline CDR1 and CDR2 sequences are SEHNR and FQNEAQ (reference sequence). The CDR3 DNA is TGTGCCAGCAGCCCCACAGGGAACTACAATGAGCAGTTCTTC. Its translation: CASSPTGNYNEQFF.

This chain joins TRBV7-9 and TRBJ2-1; D gene uncertain. The germline CDR1 and CDR2 sequences are SEHNR and FQNEAQ (reference sequence). CDR3 length equals 12 residues. The V and J ends lost 3 bases and 4 bases respectively, with 4 bases between them. CDR3 sequence: CASSFRYNEQFF. In nucleotides, the CDR3 is TGTGCCAGCAGCTTCCGGTACAATGAGCAGTTCTTC. The complete variable domain, with remaining parts taken from reference TRBV7-9 and TRBJ2-1, reads DTGVSQNPRHKITKRGQNVTFRCDPISEHNRLYWYRQTLGQGPEFLTYFQNEAQLEKSRLLSDRFSAERPKGSFSTLEIQRTEQGDSAMYLCASSFRYNEQFFGPGTRLTVL.

The V and J genes are TRBV5-1 and TRBJ2-3; TRBD1 might be the D (5 bases). The V gene's germline CDR1 is SGHRS and CDR2 YFSETQ. The ends were cut back, 0 bases at V and 2 bases at J, with 10 bases in the middle. This CDR3 has 15 amino acids. CDR3 DNA: TGCGCCAGCAGCTTGGAGGGGCCCCCCACAGATACGCAGTATTTT. Translation: CASSLEGPPTDTQYF.

This clone occurred once. CDR3 in amino acids: CASSLIYTEAFF. DNA of the CDR3: TGTGCCAGCAGCTTGATCTACACTGAAGCTTTCTTT. V and J are TRBV5-8 and TRBJ1-1, with D unclear. The CDR3 consists of 12 residues. Germline CDR1 is SGHTS and CDR2 is YDEGEE. Trimming shortened V by 1 base and J by 3 bases, and 4 bases separated the two germline ends.

V and J are TRBV6-6 and TRBJ1-5, with unresolved D. The CDR3 contains 16 residues. Germline V gene data show CDR1 as MNHNY and CDR2 as SVGAGI (reference sequence). V lost 7 bases to trimming and J lost 2 bases, with 18 bases between them. The CDR3 DNA follows: TGTGCCAGCACTGAGGGAGCCCCCCGGGGCAATCAGCCCCAGCATTTT. Protein sequence: CASTEGAPRGNQPQHF.

This clone was counted a single time. The gene calls are TRBV5-1 and TRBJ2-2; 16 positions match TRBD2. Trimming removed 4 bases from V and 4 bases from J; junction bases left unmatched: 10. The CDR3 is made up of 19 amino acids. Germline CDR1 and CDR2: SGHRS and YFSETQ. Written as DNA, the CDR3 is TGCGCCAGCAGCCTTTCGGGACTAGCGGGGGGGCCAAGCACCGGGGAGCTGTTTTTT. It specifies CASSLSGLAGGPSTGELFF.

This clone was counted once. CDR3 residues: CASSVTSAGELFF. The CDR3 coding sequence is TGTGCCAGCAGCGTAACGAGTGCCGGGGAGCTGTTTTTT. The gene calls are TRBV9 and TRBJ2-2; D is ambiguous. The CDR3 length is 13 residues. Deletions cut 1 base from V and 6 bases from J, with 7 bases between. CDR1 is SGDLS, CDR2 YYNGEE, per germline. The variable domain in full, completed from reference TRBV9 and TRBJ2-2, reads DSGVTQTPKHLITATGQRVTLRCSPRSGDLSVYWYQQSLDQGLQFLIQYYNGEERAKGNILERFSAQQFPDLHSELNLSSLELGDSALYFCASSVTSAGELFFGEGSRLTVL.

The sample holds one count of this clone. The gene calls are TRBV2 and TRBJ2-3; D gene unclear. Between the trimmed V and J ends, which lost 0 bases and 2 bases, there was a span of 15 bases. Germline lookup yields CDR1 SNHLY and CDR2 FYNNEI. CDR3 length: 17 amino acids. The DNA for the CDR3 is TGTGCCAGCAGTGAAGCGCTGGCTACCGGGTTCACAGATACGCAGTATTTT. This translates into CASSEALATGFTDTQYF. The variable domain in full, completed from reference TRBV2 and TRBJ2-3, reads EPEVTQTPSHQVTQMGQEVILRCVPISNHLYFYWYRQILGQKVEFLVSFYNNEISEKSEIFDDQFSVERPDGSNFTLKIRSTKLEDSAMYFCASSEALATGFTDTQYFGPGTRLTVL.

This clone appeared a single time. The chain recombines TRBV4-1 with TRBJ2-1, with TRBD2 identical over 16 bases. The junction had 10 bases not matched to a gene; V was cut back by 4 bases and J by 4 bases. CDR1 and CDR2 (germline): MGHRA, YSYEKL. CDR3 length equals 19 residues. The CDR3 DNA reads TGCGCCAGCAGCCGAGGAGGGACTAGCGGGGGGGCGCAGTACAATGAGCAGTTCTTC. Translated, it gives CASSRGGTSGGAQYNEQFF.

This chain uses TRBV12-3 or TRBV12-4 with TRBJ1-1, with D hard to call. V lost 6 bases to trimming and J lost 2 bases, with 10 bases between them. The CDR3 is 13 residues long. Written as DNA, the CDR3 is TGTGCCAGCAGCCCCGACACAAACACTGAAGCTTTCTTT. Residues: CASSPDTNTEAFF.

The chain uses TRBV11-3 and TRBJ1-3; D perhaps matches TRBD1 (5 bases). In germline, CDR1 is SGHNT, CDR2 YENEEA. The CDR3 contains 15 residues. V gave up 5 bases and J gave up 0 bases, with 11 bases separating them. CDR3 region: CASSPRQSSGNTIYF. CDR3 in DNA: TGTGCCAGCAGCCCAAGACAGAGCTCTGGAAACACCATATATTTT. The whole variable domain, remainder taken from reference TRBV11-3 and TRBJ1-3, is EAGVVQSPRYKIIEKKQPVAFWCNPISGHNTLYWYLQNLGQGPELLIRYENEEAVDDSQLPKDRFSAERLKGVDSTLKIQPAELGDSAVYLCASSPRQSSGNTIYFGEGSWLTVV.

The chain joins TRBV6-5 to TRBJ2-1; 8 nucleotides match TRBD2. Trimming took 4 bases from V and 8 from J; bases not matched to a gene: 10. The CDR3 consists of 15 residues. Germline CDR1 is MNHEY and CDR2 is SVGAGI. This CDR3 reads CASSLRLTSGDEQFF. The CDR3 DNA reads TGTGCCAGCAGTTTGAGACTAACTAGCGGCGATGAGCAGTTCTTC.

This rearrangement joins TRBV5-1 to TRBJ2-1, with 10 bases identical to TRBD1. Germline V gene sequence: CDR1 SGHRS, CDR2 YFSETQ. The J segment lost 2 bases and the V segment lost 4 bases, leaving 3 bases of the junction unmatched. The CDR3 extends over 15 amino acids. CDR3 loop: CASSTGTGAYNEQFF. CDR3 coding DNA: TGCGCCAGCAGCACCGGGACAGGGGCCTACAATGAGCAGTTCTTC.

The chain uses TRBV5-1 and TRBJ2-2, with TRBD1 matching 8 bases. CDR3 size: 16 residues. V was pared by 3 bases and J by 4 bases, with 8 bases of the junction left unmatched. Germline CDR1 and CDR2: SGHRS and YFSETQ. CDR3 residues: CASSSGTGSGTGELFF. CDR3 DNA: TGCGCCAGCAGCTCGGGGACAGGCAGCGGCACCGGGGAGCTGTTTTTT.

J is TRBJ2-5 and V is TRBV5-1; TRBD2 aligns across 14 bases. Germline trimming cut 4 bases from V and 2 bases from J; bases unmatched to any gene: 7. CDR1 and CDR2 (germline): SGHRS, YFSETQ. This CDR3 has 17 amino acids. The CDR3 DNA reads TGCGCCAGCAGCCCCGGGACTAGCGGGAGCCGGCAAGAGACCCAGTACTTC. Its protein is CASSPGTSGSRQETQYF.

The chain has TRBV6-5 and TRBJ2-7; TRBD1 agrees at 8 bases. This CDR3 contains 12 residues. The junction had 2 bases not matched to a gene; V was cut back by 5 bases and J by 5 bases. Germline-derived CDR1 and CDR2 are MNHEY and SVGAGI. Here the CDR3 reads CASSLQGDEQYV. The CDR3 DNA reads as TGTGCCAGCAGTCTACAGGGGGACGAGCAGTACGTC.

This chain connects TRBV4-1 to TRBJ2-1; no reliable D call. Trimming took 4 bases from V and 3 from J, leaving 10 bases between them. Per the germline V gene, CDR1 is MGHRA and CDR2 is YSYEKL. The CDR3 extends over 14 amino acids. CDR3 nucleotide sequence: TGCGCCAGCAGCCCCCAGGTTCTCTACAATGAGCAGTTCTTC. This codes for CASSPQVLYNEQFF.

The V and J genes are TRBV19 and TRBJ2-3; weak D call: TRBD1 (5 bases). V was clipped by 8 bases and J by 3 bases, with 18 bases between them. The germline CDR1 and CDR2 sequences are LNHDA and SQIVND (reference sequence). The CDR3 contains 15 residues. The CDR3 DNA is TGTGCCAGTTCTCAAGACGGCAGGACAACAGATACGCAGTATTTT. Translation gives CASSQDGRTTDTQYF.

The gene calls are TRBV29-1 and TRBJ2-2, with TRBD1 matching over 7 bases. Germline loops: CDR1 SQVTM, CDR2 ANQGSEA. The junction had 2 bases not matched to a gene; V was cut back by 6 bases and J by 4 bases. The CDR3 extends over 12 amino acids. The CDR3: CSVGTATGELFF. For the CDR3, the DNA is TGCAGCGTGGGGACAGCCACCGGGGAGCTGTTTTTT.

The CDR3 reads CASSADREFRETQYF. The CDR3 region has the DNA TGTGCCAGCAGCGCAGACAGGGAGTTCAGGGAGACCCAGTACTTC. The chain carries TRBV5-6 and TRBJ2-5, with 7 bases fitting TRBD1. The junction had 11 bases not matched to a gene; V was cut back by 4 bases and J by 5 bases. CDR1 is SGHDT and CDR2 is YYEEEE in the germline V gene. The CDR3 is 15 amino acids.

This clone has a single count. The CDR3, as DNA: TGTGCCAGTAGTATAGGAGGGACTAGGGAAGAGACCCAGTACTTC. This sequence encodes CASSIGGTREETQYF. This chain links TRBV19 with TRBJ2-5; the match to TRBD2 covers 8 bases. Germline assignment: CDR1 LNHDA and CDR2 SQIVND (reference sequence). This CDR3 is 15 amino acids long. V shed 1 base and J 3 bases; nucleotides not matched to a gene: 4.

The CDR3 loop reads CASSTQVNTEAFF. The CDR3 DNA reads as TGTGCCAGTAGTACCCAGGTGAACACTGAAGCTTTCTTT. The chain carries TRBV19 and TRBJ1-1; D is unclear. The CDR3 spans 13 residues. The ends were cut back, 4 bases at V and 0 bases at J, with 6 bases in the middle. Germline CDR1 reads LNHDA; CDR2 reads SQIVND (reference sequence).

This chain connects TRBV7-9 to TRBJ2-7; 7 bases line up with TRBD1. The junction had 6 bases not matched to a gene; V was cut back by 5 bases and J by 5 bases. The CDR3 is made up of 13 amino acids. CDR1 SEHNR and CDR2 FQNEAQ come from the germline V gene (reference sequence). The CDR3 DNA reads as TGTGCCAGCAGCGCTAGACAGGGCCACGAGCAGTACTTC. Translating gives CASSARQGHEQYF.

This chain connects TRBV4-2 to TRBJ2-6, with D perhaps TRBD1 (6 bases). Looked up from germline, CDR1 is LGHNA and CDR2 is YNFKEQ. The V end was cut by 0 bases, the J end by 0 bases, with 18 bases between. The CDR3 runs 20 residues. CDR3 sequence: CASSQDLIRGPSSGANVLTF. The CDR3 DNA reads TGTGCCAGCAGCCAAGATTTGATCAGGGGTCCTAGCTCTGGGGCCAACGTCCTGACTTTC.

The V and J genes are TRBV4-2 and TRBJ2-3; the D is unclear. V gave up 0 bases and J gave up 5 bases, with 9 bases separating them. CDR1 and CDR2 (germline): LGHNA, YNFKEQ. This CDR3 has 14 residues. The CDR3 sequence is CASSQEAPLDTQYF. The CDR3 DNA reads TGTGCCAGCAGCCAAGAGGCTCCCCTAGATACGCAGTATTTT.